This T cell receptor beta chain originates from a study of blood T cell repertoires in COVID-19. Study-wide context: T cells, B-cell-depleted T cells, or PBMCs supplied cDNA or gDNA.

As originally analysed: Reference gene primer amplification gave nucleated cell count estimates. Sequenced by immunoSEQ multiplex PCR; TCRdb stores in-frame clones only, minus some. Clone size and the V and J calls come from that table; the DNA yielded D and trimming. The sample records over 110,000 clones, nearly 90% being singletons. From germline, CDR1 is SGHVS and CDR2 FQNEAQ. The CDR3 has 11 amino acids. V lost 8 bases and J lost 5, with 10 bases in between. The chain employs TRBV7-8 and TRBJ2-7; D possibly corresponds to TRBD2 (6 bases). The sample consisted of peripheral blood. This receptor was obtained from a man aged 70-80 years with acute or convalescent COVID-19. The CDR3 reads CASGRINEQYF. The CDR3 DNA is TGTGCCAGCGGGAGGATCAACGAGCAGTACTTC.